These T cell receptor beta chains were read from a single sample in a study of vaccination and CD4 T cells after COVID-19. The antigens for these receptors are not known. TCRdb fed the PCR reads into MiXCR, producing one record per CDR3 protein. This repertoire shows approximately 5,000 distinct CDR3 sequences, roughly 60% found once; its top ten account for approximately 50%. Sequencing was performed on CD4+ T cells from blood, cultured in vitro. These receptors were taken from a human donor in good health. Both conserved end residues are trimmed from each CDR3. The D gene is left open where the match is weak.

d_gene	v_gene	j_gene	CDR3aa
TRBD2	TRBV5-5	TRBJ2-2	ASSLAPAGVGTGELF
NA	TRBV20-1	TRBJ1-5	SATHSNQPQH
NA	TRBV19	TRBJ1-5	ASSFGAEQPQH
TRBD2	TRBV7-2	TRBJ2-5	ASSSPGLAGVETQY
NA	TRBV7-6	TRBJ2-3	ASSLDSSTDTQY
NA	TRBV27	TRBJ1-1	ASSWTPMNTEAF
NA	TRBV27	TRBJ1-6	ASSFRNSPLH
TRBD2	TRBV2	TRBJ2-2	ASRSSGSPTGELF
NA	TRBV20-1	TRBJ1-5	SAHPGGRNQPQH
NA	TRBV6-2/TRBV6-3	TRBJ1-2	ASSILGFNYGYT
TRBD1	TRBV10-3	TRBJ2-7	AISEWTGEAYEQY
NA	TRBV19	TRBJ1-2	ASRSGEAYNYGYT
NA	TRBV7-2	TRBJ2-1	ASSLRRQLNEQF
NA	TRBV5-6	TRBJ1-1	ASTYSPTLNTEAF
TRBD1	TRBV28	TRBJ1-6	ASSLAGQGFSPLH
TRBD2	TRBV7-2	TRBJ2-1	ASSRDYRTEQF